The clone carrying this T cell receptor beta chain turned up a few times. This sample was included in a study of human T cells and chemical hapten exposure. Across the study: Across its roughly 22 weeks, the study gave patients weekly diphenylcyclopropenone doses to the scalp. Small differences in pooled library volume mainly drove the variation in TCR yields per sample.

The CDR3 runs to 13 residues. The V end lost 1 base, the J end lost 5 bases, and 8 bases lay between the germline ends. CDR1 and CDR2 (germline): SEHNR, FQNEAQ (reference sequence). TCRdb reprocessed the RACE reads with MiXCR, giving one entry per CDR3 protein. In the table there are 250,000 to 300,000 distinct CDR3 sequences, 7.5% to 8% of which are singletons. Time point described: pre-sensitization, week 0. Described treatment: therapeutic diphenylcyclopropenone sensitization with weekly scalp DPC. The sequenced sample was whole blood, obtained in connection with sensitization to the hapten diphenylcyclopropenone (DPC). The TCR was taken from a man between 18 and 35 years old with alopecia areata. Some clones in this sample may be carry-over from other donors' samples. This rearrangement joins TRBV7-9 to TRBJ1-2, with D unresolved. DNA of the CDR3: TGTGCCAGCAGCTTAGAACGGAAATATGGCTACACCTTC. Its protein product is CASSLERKYGYTF.